The T cell receptor beta chain described here comes from a study of T cells in tuberculosis. Study overall: In South Africa, adults with active tuberculosis were compared with IGRA-negative and latently infected IGRA-positive adolescents. Study results and caveats: Smaller distances to GMM-specific TCRs suggested their expansion in active tuberculosis. Smaller alpha distances in active tuberculosis partly reflected shorter CDR3-alpha lengths.

Turning to this clone: What it binds is unknown.

This CDR3 region has 15 residues. Germline values: CDR1 SGDLS, CDR2 YYNGEE. The J segment lost 4 bases and the V segment lost 2 bases, leaving 7 bases of the junction unmatched. This table comes from immunoSEQ multiplex PCR, and its TCRdb copy is limited to in-frame clones, with some not included. The table has some 41,000 clones, roughly 94% seen once. Sequences were obtained from PBMCs. This clonotype was obtained from a donor between 10 and 35 years old with latent tuberculosis or without tuberculosis infection. Some clones in this sample may be carry-over from other donors' samples. The V call is TRBV9, the J call TRBJ2-7; 9 nucleotides agree with TRBD1. The CDR3 sequence is CASSVTGTGNYEQYF. CDR3 nucleotide sequence: TGTGCCAGCAGCGTCACCGGGACAGGGAATTACGAGCAGTACTTC. The variable domain in full, with the rest retrieved from reference TRBV9 and TRBJ2-7, is DSGVTQTPKHLITATGQRVTLRCSPRSGDLSVYWYQQSLDQGLQFLIQYYNGEERAKGNILERFSAQQFPDLHSELNLSSLELGDSALYFCASSVTGTGNYEQYFGPGTRLTVT.